This T cell receptor (beta chain) was identified in a study of T cell responses to AZD1222 COVID-19 vaccine (dated by TCRdb to the early 2020s). Some background on the complete study: AZD1222 recipients given second doses at about 4 weeks or at about 12 weeks were pooled, since spike-specific TCR depth and breadth were not found to differ between the two schedules. A total of more than 230 trial participants underwent TCR sequencing, of whom 207 received two doses of AZD1222 and roughly 25 received two doses of the MenACWY control vaccine. Trial participants were enrolled by age into subgroups of 18-55, 56-69 and 70-plus years, and around 150, 28 and 57 TCR-sequenced participants, respectively, were included in these subgroups. Study-wide findings and limitations: Reportedly, close to half of the unique spike-specific TCRs recognized epitopes lying outside the regions that are mutated in the B.1.351 and B.1.1.7 variants. Participants were mostly white British and included more females than males, and it was suggested by the authors that clonal diversity may have been underestimated. Spike-specific TCR breadth and depth rose significantly after two AZD1222 doses compared with day 0 and with MenACWY recipients. Conclusions about previously exposed vaccinees were limited because only 5 or 6 AZD1222 recipients were SARS-CoV-2 seropositive at baseline. The 56-69-year group was small, and its depth increase did not reach significance, likely because of low power. No day 14 peak-response samples were available, so repertoires were characterized only after the peak T cell response. CD4 TCRs associated with the vaccine covered the entire spike protein, and the dominant responses were in regions 160-218 and 743-854.

A remark on this clone: Which antigen it targets is not known. No per-base quality is available; no much larger clone lies one base away.

In light of the paper, this sample's time point label describes: baseline before first vaccination. Vaccinee samples came from UK trials COV001 and COV002, including a single-blind randomized controlled phase 2/3 trial of AZD1222 (ChAdOx1 nCoV-19) in healthy adults. For TCRbeta chain sequencing, PBMC samples were collected from trial participants at day 0 and at day 28 after the second dose. There are 16 amino acids in the CDR3, from cysteine to phenylalanine inclusive. Kept here is only the CDR3 DNA, which spans 48 bases and is read in frame from base 1. The V end loses 0 bases and the J end loses 0 bases, and a stretch of 12 bases separates them. Via the germline V gene, CDR1 is SGDLS and CDR2 YYNGEE. The CDR3 regions of human TCRbeta chains were analyzed by immunosequencing. As for how the authors treated the data: Repertoire TCRs were matched against a reference library of SARS-CoV-2-specific TCRs generated with the MIRA antigen-specificity platform. Breadth meant the fraction of unique TCRs that were SARS-CoV-2-associated, whereas depth meant the fraction of total T cells that were SARS-CoV-2-associated. Using the MIRA data, every spike-specific TCR was mapped to the spike region that the TCR reacted to and assigned to either a CD4 or a CD8 class. Log10-transformed breadth and depth values were compared by one-way ANOVA with Sidak's multiple comparisons tests. Entries here come from immuneACCESS through TCRdb and include only in-frame sequences with V and J called. Some clones fail to appear in such tables; in the studies checked, an unresolved V gene covers under half of the shortfall, and the cause of the remainder is unknown. For V, J and clone size, that table is used; D and trimming come from the DNA. The sample table contains 95,000 to 150,000 clones; only one count was recorded for about 92% of them. The top ten clonotypes cover around 15% of the sample.

The chain links TRBV9 with TRBJ1-2; a weak D assignment points to TRBD1 (5 bases agree). The input for sequencing was peripheral blood, taken on day 0 of AZD1222 vaccination. This TCR derives from an adult in good health. In nucleotide form, the sequence is TGTGCCAGCAGCGTAGAACAGGTCCCGCCTAACTATGGCTACACCTTC. The resulting protein is CASSVEQVPPNYGYTF.